This note documents a single TCR beta chain sequence. Its target is not known. V lost 6 bases and J lost 6, with 11 bases in between. CDR3 size: 13 residues. Germline assignment: CDR1 MNHEY and CDR2 SMNVEV (reference sequence). The sample comes from a study of shared clonotypes between healthy human individuals. Overall study findings and caveats: Across four donors, naive CD4 shared around 5.4%, naive CD8 less than 4%, memory CD4 roughly 2.3%, memory CD8 under 0.5%.

TCRdb's copy holds only in-frame clones and misses some; the assay was immunoSEQ multiplex PCR. This table holds fewer than 850,000 clones, 90% to 98% found once. Naive CD8 cells were CD45RO-negative, positively selected for CCR7, excluding terminally differentiated effector memory CD45RA+ cells. All of the donors resided in Nashville, Tennessee, and each was a Caucasian adult. This chain links TRBV27 with TRBJ2-2; tentative D call: TRBD1 (6 bases). This TCR derives from a man younger than 40 in good health. Sequencing was done on a sample of naive CD8+ T cells sorted from blood. CDR3 DNA: TGTGCCAGCAGGCCACAGGGACCCGGGGAGCTGTTTTTT. Translating gives CASRPQGPGELFF.